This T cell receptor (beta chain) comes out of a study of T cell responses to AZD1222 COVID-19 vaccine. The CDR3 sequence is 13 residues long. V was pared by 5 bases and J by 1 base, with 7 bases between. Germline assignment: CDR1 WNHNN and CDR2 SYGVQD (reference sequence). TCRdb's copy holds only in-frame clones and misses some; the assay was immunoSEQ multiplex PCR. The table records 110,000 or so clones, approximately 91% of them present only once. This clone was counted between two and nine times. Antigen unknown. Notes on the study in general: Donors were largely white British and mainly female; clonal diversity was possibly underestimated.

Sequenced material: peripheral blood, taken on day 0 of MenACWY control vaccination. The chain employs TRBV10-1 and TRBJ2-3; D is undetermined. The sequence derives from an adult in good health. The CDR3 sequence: CASSSTRTDTQYF. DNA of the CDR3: TGCGCCAGCAGTTCGACACGCACAGATACGCAGTATTTT.